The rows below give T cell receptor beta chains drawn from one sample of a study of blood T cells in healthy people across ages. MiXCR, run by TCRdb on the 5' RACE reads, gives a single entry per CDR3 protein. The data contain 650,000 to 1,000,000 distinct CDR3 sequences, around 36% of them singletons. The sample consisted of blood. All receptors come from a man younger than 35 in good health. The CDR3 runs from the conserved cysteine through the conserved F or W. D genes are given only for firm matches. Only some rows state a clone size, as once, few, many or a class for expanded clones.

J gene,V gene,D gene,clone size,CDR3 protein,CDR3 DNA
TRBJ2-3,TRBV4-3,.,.,CASAKRTRTDTQYF,TGCGCCAGCGCAAAAAGGACCCGCACAGATACGCAGTATTTT
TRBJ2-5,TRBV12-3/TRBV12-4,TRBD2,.,CASASATTSGGEETQYF,TGTGCCAGCGCCTCCGCCACGACTAGCGGGGGGGAAGAGACCCAGTACTTC
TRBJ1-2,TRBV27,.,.,CASSPPGTGRYDYTF,TGTGCCAGCAGTCCACCGGGCACAGGGCGGTATGACTACACCTTC
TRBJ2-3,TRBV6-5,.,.,CASSYGYRTDTQYF,TGTGCCAGCAGTTACGGGTACCGCACAGATACGCAGTATTTT
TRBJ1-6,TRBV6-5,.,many,CASSLTGNNSPLHF,TGTGCCAGCAGCCTAACAGGGAATAATTCACCCCTCCACTTT
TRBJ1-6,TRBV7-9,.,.,CASIGSYNSPLHF,TGTGCCAGCATCGGGTCCTATAATTCACCCCTCCACTTT
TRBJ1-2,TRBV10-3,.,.,CAITLTGGGYTF,TGTGCCATCACTTTGACGGGGGGCGGCTACACCTTC
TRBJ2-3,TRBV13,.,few,CASSSVRVTDTQYF,TGTGCCAGCAGCTCGGTCAGAGTCACAGATACGCAGTATTTT
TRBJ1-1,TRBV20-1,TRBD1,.,CSARTGLSMNTEAFF,TGCAGTGCCCGGACAGGTCTGTCAATGAACACTGAAGCTTTCTTT
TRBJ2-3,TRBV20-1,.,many,CSARQIQGRPSTDTQYF,TGCAGTGCTCGCCAGATACAGGGACGACCTAGCACAGATACGCAGTATTTT